This entry lists 4 T cell receptor beta chains sequenced from one sample in a study of blood T cell repertoires in COVID-19. This table comes from immunoSEQ multiplex PCR, and its TCRdb copy is limited to in-frame clones, with some not included. The sample includes under 150,000 clones, about four fifths of them seen just once. The sequenced sample was peripheral blood. The receptors were sampled from a woman aged 55-75 years with acute or convalescent COVID-19.

The chain uses TRBV28 and TRBJ2-7; 8 positions match TRBD2. Per the germline V gene, CDR1 is MDHEN and CDR2 is SYDVKM. The CDR3 is made up of 16 amino acids. Trimming at V came to 3 bases and at J to 2 bases, leaving 9 bases not matched to a gene. The CDR3 loop is CASSLVLAGSAYEQYF. DNA for the CDR3: TGTGCCAGCAGTTTGGTATTAGCGGGATCCGCCTACGAGCAGTACTTC.

This clone occurred once. The chain is built from TRBV28 and TRBJ2-1; 7 nucleotides match TRBD2. The CDR3 spans 16 residues. Trimming at V came to 6 bases and at J to 0 bases, leaving 8 bases not matched to a gene. Germline CDR1 MDHEN, CDR2 SYDVKM. The DNA of the CDR3 is TGTGCCAGCAGATTTCCGAGCGGGATCTCCTACAATGAGCAGTTCTTC. Translating gives CASRFPSGISYNEQFF.

This clone occurred once. This rearrangement joins TRBV28 to TRBJ1-2; the D gene is possibly TRBD1 (6 bases). The CDR3 length is 15 residues. Germline lookup yields CDR1 MDHEN and CDR2 SYDVKM. Between the trimmed V and J ends, which lost 7 bases and 7 bases, there was a span of 22 bases. DNA of the CDR3: TGTGCCAGCACACCCCCAGGACAGAGGCTTGGTGGCTACACCTTC. Translation: CASTPPGQRLGGYTF.

V gene TRBV7-2 combines with J gene TRBJ2-2; possible D gene TRBD1, 5 bases. CDR1 is SGHTA and CDR2 is FQGNSA in the germline V gene. This CDR3 comprises 15 residues. V was trimmed by 7 bases and J by 4 bases, leaving 16 bases between them. The CDR3 DNA is TGTGCCAGCATCCAGGGAAAGGGGCCCACCGGGGAGCTGTTTTTT. As protein: CASIQGKGPTGELFF. The whole variable domain, filled in from reference TRBV7-2 and TRBJ2-2, reads GAGVSQSPSNKVTEKGKDVELRCDPISGHTALYWYRQSLGQGLEFLIYFQGNSAPDKSGLPSDRFSAERTGGSVSTLTIQRTQQEDSAVYLCASIQGKGPTGELFFGEGSRLTVL.